Following are 32 T cell receptor beta chains from one sample sequenced in a study of T cell repertoires in cytomegalovirus infection. TCRdb fed the reads into MiXCR, producing one record per CDR3 protein. Of around 270,000 distinct CDR3 sequences in the sample, roughly 9.1% were seen once. Sequenced material: PBMCs. The receptor set was obtained from a human donor in good health (CMV status not recorded). Some clones in this sample may be carry-over from other donors' samples.

This chain connects TRBV3-1 to TRBJ1-1; TRBD1 aligns across 7 bases. Germline V CDR1 and CDR2: LGHDT, YNNKEL (reference sequence). This CDR3 comprises 14 residues. V gave up 3 bases and J gave up 0 bases; unmatched junction bases: 1. As DNA, the CDR3 is TGTGCCAGCAGCCACAGGGGGGTGAACACTGAAGCTTTCTTT. Translation: CASSHRGVNTEAFF.

This clonotype was recorded at least ten times. The rearrangement joins TRBV20-1 to TRBJ2-1, with 8 bases identical to TRBD2. The CDR3 covers 14 residues. Germline V gene sequence: CDR1 DFQATT, CDR2 SNEGSKA (reference sequence). V dropped 3 bases and J dropped 6; count of bases not matched to a gene: 7. The CDR3 sequence: CSARSLSGSNEQFF. The DNA of the CDR3 is TGCAGTGCTAGGAGTTTAAGCGGGAGCAATGAGCAGTTCTTC.

V is TRBV20-1 and J is TRBJ1-6; a weak D match, TRBD1 (5 bases). The CDR3 loop spans 13 amino acids. Per germline, CDR1 DFQATT and CDR2 SNEGSKA (reference sequence). Trimming took 2 bases from V and 7 from J, leaving 9 bases between them. The CDR3 region is CSARPRQNSPLHF. The CDR3 DNA follows: TGCAGTGCTAGACCAAGACAGAATTCACCCCTCCACTTT.

This clonotype has at least ten counts. This chain connects TRBV5-1 to TRBJ2-3; D uncertain. V shed 6 bases and J shed 0 bases, with 11 bases lying between them. This CDR3 comprises 14 residues. CDR1 and CDR2 from the germline V gene are SGHRS and YFSETQ. CDR3 loop: CASTLGDSTDTQYF. DNA of the CDR3: TGCGCCAGCACCCTCGGCGACAGCACAGATACGCAGTATTTT.

The rearrangement links TRBV20-1 to TRBJ2-3; D perhaps matches TRBD2 (7 bases). The CDR3 runs to 16 residues. The germline CDR1 and CDR2 sequences are DFQATT and SNEGSKA (reference sequence). V lost 0 bases, J lost 1 base, and 14 bases lay in between. Here the CDR3 DNA reads TGCAGTGCTAGAGATCCACGGGGGGCCGGCACAGATACGCAGTATTTT. Its protein is CSARDPRGAGTDTQYF.

Many counts were recorded for this clonotype. The DNA of the CDR3 is TGTGCCAGCAGTCCCAACGTGGGGCGACCCGGGACTAGCGGGAACAATGAGCAGTTCTTC. Residues: CASSPNVGRPGTSGNNEQFF. The V call is TRBV12-3 or TRBV12-4, the J call TRBJ2-1, with TRBD2 identical over 13 bases. The J segment lost 5 bases and the V segment lost 5 bases, leaving 18 bases of the junction unmatched. This CDR3 region has 20 residues.

This clonotype was counted at least ten times. The chain combines TRBV7-2 with TRBJ2-1; D is unclear. The CDR3 extends over 13 amino acids. Germline CDR1 and CDR2: SGHTA and FQGNSA. V was shortened by 1 base and J by 6 bases, with 7 bases between the two germline ends. Here the CDR3 DNA reads TGTGCCAGCAGCTTAGGCGTTGTCAATGAGCAGTTCTTC. Translating it yields CASSLGVVNEQFF.

This clonotype was detected a few times. The genes are TRBV6-2 or TRBV6-3 and TRBJ2-7, with D perhaps being TRBD1 or TRBD2 (6 bases each). There are 19 residues in the CDR3. Trimming took off 2 bases at V and 1 base at J, with 24 bases between the two ends. The germline V gene has CDR1 MNHEY and CDR2 SVGEGT. CDR3 region: CASSYVLPRGRFVSYEQYF. CDR3 nucleotide sequence: TGTGCCAGCAGTTACGTACTCCCTCGGGGGCGTTTTGTATCCTACGAGCAGTACTTC.

This clonotype was counted at least ten times. The genes are TRBV4-2 and TRBJ2-3; possibly TRBD2 for D (5 bases). The CDR3 is made up of 13 amino acids. Germline CDR1 reads LGHNA; CDR2 reads YNFKEQ. V was shortened by 1 base and J by 10 bases, with 12 bases between the two germline ends. The CDR3 here is CASSQGSADSQYF. The DNA for the CDR3 is TGTGCCAGCAGCCAAGGGTCAGCGGACTCGCAGTATTTT.

Ten or more counts support this clonotype. This chain joins TRBV6-8 and TRBJ2-1; 10 bases line up with TRBD2. The CDR3 spans 14 residues. CDR1 is MNHGY and CDR2 is SAAAGT in the germline V gene. The junction had 0 bases not matched to a gene; V was cut back by 5 bases and J by 2 bases. The CDR3: CASSSGRAYNEQFF. DNA for the CDR3: TGTGCCAGCAGTAGCGGGAGGGCCTACAATGAGCAGTTCTTC.

This clonotype was picked up a small number of times. The chain has TRBV10-2 and TRBJ2-2; D possibly corresponds to TRBD2 (5 bases). The CDR3 extends over 16 amino acids. The ends were cut back, 3 bases at V and 5 bases at J, with 16 bases in the middle. Germline CDR1 reads WSHSY; CDR2 reads SAAADI. The CDR3 DNA reads TGCGCCAGCAGTGAAAATACTAGACCTCAAACCGGGGAGCTGTTTTTT. As protein: CASSENTRPQTGELFF.

This clonotype was detected ten times or more. The rearrangement uses TRBV11-3 and TRBJ2-3; D gene uncertain. The V end lost 2 bases, the J end lost 6 bases, and 9 bases lay between the germline ends. Germline CDR1 and CDR2: SGHNT and YENEEA. The CDR3 has 13 residues. CDR3 loop: CASSLRLSDTQYF. Here the CDR3 DNA reads TGTGCCAGCAGCTTAAGGCTTTCCGATACGCAGTATTTT. The entire variable domain, with the rest obtained from reference TRBV11-3 and TRBJ2-3, is as follows: EAGVVQSPRYKIIEKKQPVAFWCNPISGHNTLYWYLQNLGQGPELLIRYENEEAVDDSQLPKDRFSAERLKGVDSTLKIQPAELGDSAVYLCASSLRLSDTQYFGPGTRLTVL.

In this sample, this clonotype turned up a few times. The V call is TRBV7-8, the J call TRBJ1-5; D gene uncertain. The V end was cut by 6 bases, the J end by 5 bases, with 14 bases between. The CDR3 loop spans 14 amino acids. Per the germline V gene, CDR1 is SGHVS and CDR2 is FQNEAQ. CDR3 nucleotides: TGTGCCAGCAGGCTCGGGATCCGAGATCAGCCCCAGCATTTT. It encodes CASRLGIRDQPQHF.

J is TRBJ1-5 and V is TRBV19; TRBD1 aligns across 9 bases. The CDR3 is 15 residues long. In germline, CDR1 is LNHDA, CDR2 SQIVND (reference sequence). With 1 base clipped from V and 7 bases from J, the junction kept 5 bases outside the gene matches. The CDR3 region has the DNA TGTGCCAGTAGTATAGGGGACAGGGCGGACCAGCCCCAGCATTTT. Encoded protein: CASSIGDRADQPQHF.

The table lists this clonotype with many counts. V is TRBV7-9 and J is TRBJ2-7; D remains ambiguous. Germline V gene data show CDR1 as SEHNR and CDR2 as FQNEAQ (reference sequence). The length of the CDR3 is 11 residues. V was clipped by 5 bases and J by 2 bases, with 4 bases between them. The DNA for the CDR3 is TGTGCCAGCAGCCCTGCCTACGAGCAGTACTTC. Translated: CASSPAYEQYF.

Ten or more counts support this clonotype. The chain has TRBV15 and TRBJ2-5; 10 bases line up with TRBD2. Germline assignment: CDR1 LNHNV and CDR2 YYDKDF (reference sequence). The CDR3 has 13 amino acids. The trim removed 11 bases at V and 3 bases at J, leaving 6 bases unmatched. In DNA, the CDR3 is TGTGCCGCCCAAGGACTAGCGGAAGAGACCCAGTACTTC. It is translated as CAAQGLAEETQYF.

V gene TRBV28 combines with J gene TRBJ1-5, with D possibly matching TRBD1 (6 bases). Trimming took 5 bases from V and 4 from J, leaving 12 bases between them. CDR3 size: 14 residues. CDR1 is MDHEN and CDR2 is SYDVKM in the germline V gene. The CDR3 region has the DNA TGTGCCAGCAGTGCGACAGGCCTGAATCAGCCCCAGCATTTT. This gives the protein CASSATGLNQPQHF.

This clonotype came up many times. The chain recombines TRBV6-1 with TRBJ2-1, with D unclear. CDR3 length: 13 residues. In germline, CDR1 is MNHNS, CDR2 SASEGT. Trimming shortened V by 10 bases and J by 0 bases, and 10 bases separated the two germline ends. CDR3 nucleotide sequence: TGTGCCACCGCGAGGAGCTCCTACAATGAGCAGTTCTTC. Its protein product is CATARSSYNEQFF.

This clonotype has at least ten counts. The chain has TRBV29-1 and TRBJ2-5; 9 bases agree with TRBD1. There are 13 residues in the CDR3. Germline V CDR1 and CDR2: SQVTM, ANQGSEA. Unmatched junction bases numbered 8, after V lost 7 bases and J lost 5 bases. This chain's CDR3 is CSAGQGPGETQYF. CDR3 bases: TGCAGCGCCGGACAGGGGCCGGGGGAGACCCAGTACTTC.

This clonotype was detected many times. The chain links TRBV7-2 to TRBJ1-2; TRBD1 is a possible D gene (5 bases). The CDR3 length is 14 residues. Trimming shortened V by 4 bases and J by 10 bases, and 19 bases separated the two germline ends. From germline, CDR1 is SGHTA and CDR2 FQGNSA. CDR3 residues: CASSWDPGILDYTF. The CDR3 DNA is TGTGCCAGCAGCTGGGACCCAGGGATTTTAGACTACACCTTC.

This clonotype was counted many times. The chain is built from TRBV7-2 and TRBJ2-7, with 7 positions matching TRBD2. The CDR3 has 14 residues. J lost 4 bases, V lost 2 bases, and 5 bases had no gene match. CDR1 and CDR2 from the germline V gene are SGHTA and FQGNSA. CDR3 nucleotide sequence: TGTGCCAGCAGCTTAAGCGGGGCGAGATACGAGCAGTACTTC. Amino acid sequence: CASSLSGARYEQYF.

This chain connects TRBV20-1 to TRBJ2-5; D remains ambiguous. Germline V gene sequence: CDR1 DFQATT, CDR2 SNEGSKA (reference sequence). Trimming shortened V by 5 bases and J by 4 bases, and 11 bases separated the two germline ends. This CDR3 comprises 12 residues. The CDR3 loop reads CSAFPLGETQYF. The CDR3 coding sequence is TGCAGTGCTTTTCCACTCGGAGAGACCCAGTACTTC.

This clonotype was counted only a few times. The chain combines TRBV3-1 with TRBJ2-5, with D possibly matching TRBD1 (5 bases). V shed 0 bases and J shed 2 bases, with 10 bases lying between them. Germline V gives CDR1 LGHDT, CDR2 YNNKEL (reference sequence). This CDR3 spans 15 amino acids. CDR3 residues: CASSQDIQDQETQYF. The CDR3 region has the DNA TGTGCCAGCAGCCAAGATATACAGGATCAAGAGACCCAGTACTTC.

At least ten counts were recorded for this clonotype. This chain uses TRBV19 with TRBJ2-7; 9 bases agree with TRBD1. Germline-derived CDR1 and CDR2 are LNHDA and SQIVND (reference sequence). Trimming removed 7 bases from V and 3 bases from J; junction bases left unmatched: 10. This CDR3 contains 15 residues. The CDR3 sequence is CASIRRGQGFYEQYF. For the CDR3, the DNA is TGTGCCAGTATTCGACGGGGACAGGGATTCTACGAGCAGTACTTC.

This clonotype came up a few times. This chain links TRBV28 with TRBJ1-2; possibly TRBD1 for D (5 bases). The V and J ends lost 1 base and 4 bases respectively, with 10 bases between them. CDR1 is MDHEN and CDR2 is SYDVKM in the germline V gene. The length of the CDR3 is 14 residues. CDR3 DNA sequence: TGTGCCAGCAGTTTATCGGGGCAGACCTATGGCTACACCTTC. Translating it yields CASSLSGQTYGYTF.

This clonotype was observed many times. The chain has TRBV7-6 and TRBJ2-4; TRBD1 matches 12 bases. The V gene end was trimmed by 5 bases and the J gene end by 2 bases; junction bases not matched to a gene: 4. CDR3 length equals 16 residues. Germline values: CDR1 SGHVS, CDR2 FNYEAQ. Written as DNA, the CDR3 is TGTGCCAGCAGCGTAGGGGACAGGGGGCCCAAAAACATTCAGTACTTC. Translation: CASSVGDRGPKNIQYF.

This clonotype was seen a handful of times. The V and J genes are TRBV27 and TRBJ2-1, with TRBD2 matching over 9 bases. CDR1 MNHEY and CDR2 SMNVEV come from the germline V gene (reference sequence). This CDR3 spans 15 amino acids. J gave up 7 bases and V 6 bases, and 10 bases lay outside the gene matches. CDR3 residues: CASSIAGARWNEQFF. In DNA, the CDR3 is TGTGCCAGCAGCATAGCGGGAGCGCGGTGGAATGAGCAGTTCTTC.

This clonotype was seen many times. CDR3 sequence: CASSLRLLAGPNTGELFF. The CDR3 nucleotides read TGTGCCAGCAGCTTAAGATTACTAGCGGGGCCCAACACCGGGGAGCTGTTTTTT. This chain links TRBV11-2 with TRBJ2-2, with TRBD2 identical over 10 bases. V was pared by 2 bases and J by 2 bases, with 8 bases of the junction left unmatched. In germline, CDR1 is SGHAT, CDR2 FQNNGV. This CDR3 spans 18 amino acids.

This clonotype has a count of ten or more. This sequence joins TRBV7-2 and TRBJ2-5; TRBD1 agrees at 7 bases. The J segment lost 5 bases and the V segment lost 3 bases, leaving 9 bases of the junction unmatched. This CDR3 region has 15 residues. Germline-derived CDR1 and CDR2 are SGHTA and FQGNSA. The CDR3, as DNA: TGTGCCAGCAGCTTCCAGACAGGGAGCAGGGAGACCCAGTACTTC. Its translation is CASSFQTGSRETQYF.

J is TRBJ2-1 and V is TRBV2, with a possible D match to TRBD2 (6 bases). The V end was cut by 6 bases, the J end by 7 bases, with 16 bases between. From germline, CDR1 is SNHLY and CDR2 FYNNEI. The length of the CDR3 is 14 residues. CDR3 DNA: TGTGCCAGCAGGGAGGGTATTGGTATGAATGAGCAGTTCTTC. Its translation is CASREGIGMNEQFF.

The sample holds many counts of this clonotype. The chain links TRBV28 to TRBJ1-1; D remains ambiguous. Germline V gene sequence: CDR1 MDHEN, CDR2 SYDVKM. V lost 7 bases and J 7 bases, leaving 19 bases between the germline ends. The CDR3 is made up of 14 amino acids. The CDR3 spells CASTRYQTVDEAFF. The CDR3 DNA reads TGTGCCAGCACCCGCTATCAGACCGTTGATGAAGCTTTCTTT.

This sequence joins TRBV5-5 and TRBJ2-7; D is undetermined. Per the germline V gene, CDR1 is SGHKS and CDR2 is YYEKEE (reference sequence). Trimming took 4 bases from V and 6 from J, leaving 17 bases between them. The CDR3 length is 14 residues. The CDR3 sequence: CASSPHLFKAEQYF. The CDR3 DNA sequence: TGTGCCAGCAGCCCGCACCTATTCAAGGCCGAGCAGTACTTC.